Following are 20 T cell receptor beta chains from one sample sequenced in a study of human T cells and chemical hapten exposure. The time point here: healthy volunteer bleed at 2 weeks. Total RNA was isolated from unfractionated whole blood. MiXCR, run by TCRdb on the RACE reads, gives a single entry per CDR3 protein. The sample holds about 130,000 distinct CDR3 sequences, about 9% seen once. Sample: whole blood. The receptors shown here come from a male donor in good health. Some clones in this sample may be carry-over from other donors' samples.

The gene calls are TRBV6-2 or TRBV6-3 and TRBJ2-5; D is uncertain. The CDR3 is made up of 14 amino acids. CDR1 is MNHEY, CDR2 SVGEGT, per germline. The V and J ends lost 2 bases and 5 bases respectively, with 12 bases between them. CDR3 DNA sequence: TGTGCCAGCAGTTACGCGGCAGGAGCTGAGACCCAGTACTTC. Translating it yields CASSYAAGAETQYF.

The chain has TRBV7-9 and TRBJ2-7, with 7 bases that match TRBD1. Germline loops: CDR1 SEHNR, CDR2 FQNEAQ (reference sequence). Trimming took 3 bases from V and 4 from J; bases not matched to a gene: 6. The CDR3 spans 14 residues. The CDR3, as DNA: TGTGCCAGCAGCTTGTGGACAGGATTTTACGAGCAGTACTTC. Translating gives CASSLWTGFYEQYF.

This clonotype showed up just a few times. This sequence joins TRBV11-3 and TRBJ1-1; D may be TRBD1 (5 bases). CDR1 and CDR2 from the germline V gene are SGHNT and YENEEA. The CDR3 has 14 amino acids. V lost 5 bases and J lost 2, with 12 bases in between. CDR3 nucleotides: TGTGCCAGCAGCGAGACAGTTGAAAACACTGAAGCTTTCTTT. It codes for CASSETVENTEAFF. Based on the CDR3 plus reference TRBV11-3 and TRBJ1-1, the full variable domain is EAGVVQSPRYKIIEKKQPVAFWCNPISGHNTLYWYLQNLGQGPELLIRYENEEAVDDSQLPKDRFSAERLKGVDSTLKIQPAELGDSAVYLCASSETVENTEAFFGQGTRLTVV.

The J gene is TRBJ2-1, the V gene TRBV9; D gene uncertain. Germline V gene sequence: CDR1 SGDLS, CDR2 YYNGEE. The CDR3 runs 15 residues. The V end lost 0 bases, the J end lost 7 bases, and 14 bases lay between the germline ends. Here the CDR3 DNA reads TGTGCCAGCAGCGTAGAGACCACTATCACTAATGAGCAGTTCTTC. This encodes CASSVETTITNEQFF.

A few counts support this clonotype. This rearrangement joins TRBV20-1 to TRBJ2-3; TRBD2 is a possible D gene (6 bases). V lost 3 bases, J lost 0 bases, and 10 bases lay in between. The CDR3 totals 14 residues. Germline V CDR1 and CDR2: DFQATT, SNEGSKA (reference sequence). This chain's CDR3 is CSASHGSSTDTQYF. CDR3 in DNA: TGCAGTGCTAGTCACGGGAGCAGCACAGATACGCAGTATTTT.

This chain uses TRBV7-7 with TRBJ2-3; TRBD1 matches 7 bases. The V gene's germline CDR1 is SSHAT and CDR2 FNYEAQ (reference sequence). This CDR3 contains 14 residues. V shed 5 bases, J shed 4 bases, and the junction held 6 bases outside the gene matches. The CDR3 coding sequence is TGTGCCAGCAGCATCAGACAGGGATCAGATACGCAGTATTTT. This gives the protein CASSIRQGSDTQYF.

The chain employs TRBV19 and TRBJ2-7, with 10 bases that match TRBD2. Trimming took 4 bases from V and 3 from J; bases not matched to a gene: 3. The CDR3 is 14 amino acids. Germline V gene lookup returns CDR1 LNHDA and CDR2 SQIVND (reference sequence). The CDR3 spells CASSKSSGSYEQYF. The CDR3 coding sequence is TGTGCCAGTAGTAAGTCTAGCGGGAGCTACGAGCAGTACTTC.

The table lists this clonotype with a few counts. CDR3 bases: TGTGCCACAAGCTTAGAGTCAAATATGAACACTGAAGCTTTCTTT. Its protein is CATSLESNMNTEAFF. The chain has TRBV13 and TRBJ1-1; D uncertain. Germline V gene sequence: CDR1 PRHDT, CDR2 FYEKMQ (reference sequence). The CDR3 is 15 residues long. Trimming stripped 10 bases from V and 0 bases from J, with 18 bases between.

Only a few counts were recorded for this clonotype. In nucleotides, the CDR3 is TGTGCCAGCAGCCCCCCAAGCGCTCTAGCGGGAGAGGACGAGCAGTACTTC. Amino acids: CASSPPSALAGEDEQYF. V and J are TRBV3-1 and TRBJ2-7, with 10 positions matching TRBD2. Germline V lookup: CDR1 LGHDT, CDR2 YNNKEL (reference sequence). The CDR3 has 17 residues. The J segment lost 5 bases and the V segment lost 4 bases, leaving 14 bases of the junction unmatched.

This clonotype was seen only a few times. This chain joins TRBV3-1 and TRBJ2-6; TRBD2 might be the D (6 bases). The CDR3 runs to 16 residues. CDR1 LGHDT and CDR2 YNNKEL come from the germline V gene (reference sequence). Trimming took 4 bases from V and 0 from J, leaving 10 bases between them. CDR3 DNA: TGTGCCAGCAGCCTAATCGGGAGCTCTGGGGCCAACGTCCTGACTTTC. This codes for CASSLIGSSGANVLTF.

The chain links TRBV5-1 to TRBJ2-1; 12 positions match TRBD2. Germline CDR1 reads SGHRS; CDR2 reads YFSETQ. Losses at the gene ends were 1 base for V and 7 bases for J; bases not matched to a gene: 12. The CDR3 spans 18 residues. Here the CDR3 DNA reads TGCGCCAGCAGCTTGAGGCTAGCGGGAGGGGAGCTTGGGAATGAGCAGTTCTTC. Amino acids: CASSLRLAGGELGNEQFF.

V usage is TRBV10-2 and J usage is TRBJ2-2; TRBD1 agrees at 7 bases. The CDR3 contains 15 residues. V shed 2 bases and J 6 bases; nucleotides not matched to a gene: 6. Germline V gives CDR1 WSHSY, CDR2 SAAADI. This CDR3 reads CASSERGPKSGELFF. CDR3 nucleotide sequence: TGCGCCAGCAGTGAGAGGGGGCCCAAATCCGGGGAGCTGTTTTTT.

The chain uses TRBV5-4 and TRBJ2-3; TRBD2 might be the D (6 bases). Trimming removed 4 bases at V and 5 bases at J, with 14 bases between. Germline lookup yields CDR1 SGHNT and CDR2 YYREEE (reference sequence). This CDR3 region has 14 residues. For the CDR3, the DNA is TGTGCCAGCAGCCTTCAGCGGGTCAAAGATACGCAGTATTTT. It encodes CASSLQRVKDTQYF.

This clonotype was seen ten or more times. CDR3 nucleotides: TGTGCCAGCATCGGGATGGGTGGGGACTTGAACACTGAAGCTTTCTTT. Translation gives CASIGMGGDLNTEAFF. The genes are TRBV4-2 and TRBJ1-1; D may be TRBD1 (5 bases). The V end lost 7 bases, the J end lost 0 bases, and 18 bases lay between the germline ends. CDR1 is LGHNA and CDR2 is YNFKEQ in the germline V gene. The CDR3 consists of 16 residues.

V gene TRBV7-8 combines with J gene TRBJ2-1, with a possible D match to TRBD1 (6 bases). Trimming removed 0 bases at V and 0 bases at J, with 15 bases between. Germline V CDR1 and CDR2: SGHVS, FQNEAQ. CDR3 length equals 18 residues. The CDR3 here is CASSLARPGQYSYNEQFF. The CDR3 region has the DNA TGTGCCAGCAGCTTAGCGCGTCCGGGACAATACTCCTACAATGAGCAGTTCTTC.

This clonotype came up many times. The rearrangement joins TRBV7-6 to TRBJ2-5, with D maybe TRBD1 (5 bases). The CDR3 is 13 residues long. CDR1 and CDR2 (germline): SGHVS, FNYEAQ. The ends were cut back, 5 bases at V and 6 bases at J, with 13 bases in the middle. For the CDR3, the DNA is TGTGCCAGCAGCCCGACCCCAGGGAAGACCCAGTACTTC. Translating gives CASSPTPGKTQYF.

CDR3 bases: TGTGCCAGCAGCCCAATCCCCAGCGGGGGGACCTACGAGCAGTACTTC. Encoded protein: CASSPIPSGGTYEQYF. The chain recombines TRBV7-8 with TRBJ2-7, with TRBD2 matching over 9 bases. The CDR3 is 16 amino acids. V dropped 5 bases and J dropped 2; count of bases not matched to a gene: 10. Germline V CDR1 and CDR2: SGHVS, FQNEAQ.

The chain is built from TRBV30 and TRBJ2-2, with TRBD1 as a possible D gene (6 bases). The CDR3 length is 18 residues. Germline V CDR1 and CDR2: GTSNPN, SVGIG (reference sequence). Trimming took off 2 bases at V and 2 bases at J, with 21 bases between the two ends. As DNA, the CDR3 is TGTGCCTGGAGTTCTGGACAGACTCGCCTAATTAACACCGGGGAGCTGTTTTTT. Translation gives CAWSSGQTRLINTGELFF. Based on the CDR3 plus reference TRBV30 and TRBJ2-2, the full variable domain is SQTIHQWPATLVQPVGSPLSLECTVEGTSNPNLYWYRQAAGRGLQLLFYSVGIGQISSEVPQNLSASRPQDRQFILSSKKLLLSDSGFYLCAWSSGQTRLINTGELFFGEGSRLTVL.

This clonotype showed up many times. This chain uses TRBV7-9 with TRBJ2-7, with a tentative D call TRBD2 (6 bases). Germline CDR1 is SEHNR and CDR2 is FQNEAQ (reference sequence). Trimming removed 4 bases at V and 2 bases at J, with 21 bases between. The CDR3 contains 17 residues. CDR3 sequence reads: CASSSQEGVSRTYEQYF. The CDR3 DNA sequence: TGTGCCAGCAGCTCCCAGGAGGGAGTCTCGAGAACCTACGAGCAGTACTTC.

The DNA of the CDR3 is TGCGCCAGCAGCCAAGATGCTAGCGGGGACTCTTCCTACAATGAGCAGTTCTTC. It is translated as CASSQDASGDSSYNEQFF. The rearrangement links TRBV4-3 to TRBJ2-1; TRBD2 matches at 9 bases. The CDR3 spans 18 residues. The V gene's germline CDR1 is LGHNA and CDR2 YSLEER. Trimming removed 0 bases from V and 1 base from J; junction bases left unmatched: 7.